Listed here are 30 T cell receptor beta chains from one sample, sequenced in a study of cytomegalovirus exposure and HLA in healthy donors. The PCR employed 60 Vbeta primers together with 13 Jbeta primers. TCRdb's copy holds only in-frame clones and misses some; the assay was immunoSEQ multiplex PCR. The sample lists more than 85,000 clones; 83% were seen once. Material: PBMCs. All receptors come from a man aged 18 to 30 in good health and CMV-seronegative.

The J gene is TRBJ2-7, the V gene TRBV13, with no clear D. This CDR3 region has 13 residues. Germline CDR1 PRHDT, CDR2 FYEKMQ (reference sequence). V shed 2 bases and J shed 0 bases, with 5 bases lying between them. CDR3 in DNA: TGTGCCAGCAGCTTACACTACTCCTACGAGCAGTACTTC. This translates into CASSLHYSYEQYF.

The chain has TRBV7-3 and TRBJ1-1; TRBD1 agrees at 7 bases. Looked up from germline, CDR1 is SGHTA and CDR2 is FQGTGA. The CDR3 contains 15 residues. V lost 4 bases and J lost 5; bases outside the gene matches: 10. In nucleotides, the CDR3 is TGTGCCAGCAGCTCACGGGACAGCCCTTTGACTGAAGCTTTCTTT. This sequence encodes CASSSRDSPLTEAFF. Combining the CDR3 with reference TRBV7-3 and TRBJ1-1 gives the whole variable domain GAGVSQTPSNKVTEKGKYVELRCDPISGHTALYWYRQSLGQGPEFLIYFQGTGAADDSGLPNDRFFAVRPEGSVSTLKIQRTERGDSAVYLCASSSRDSPLTEAFFGQGTRLTVV.

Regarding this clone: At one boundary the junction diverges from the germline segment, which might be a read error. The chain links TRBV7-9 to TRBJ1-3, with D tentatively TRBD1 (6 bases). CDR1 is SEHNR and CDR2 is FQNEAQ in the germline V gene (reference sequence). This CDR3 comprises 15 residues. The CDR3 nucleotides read TGTTCCAGCATCCTAGGGGGTCCCTCTGGAAACACCATATATTTT. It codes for CSSILGGPSGNTIYF.

The CDR3 spells CSVDSASTDTQYF. For the CDR3, the DNA is TGCAGCGTTGACTCAGCGAGCACAGATACGCAGTATTTT. This chain links TRBV29-1 with TRBJ2-3, with unresolved D. V was cut by 3 bases and J by 0 bases, with 7 bases left in between. The V gene's germline CDR1 is SQVTM and CDR2 ANQGSEA. The CDR3 is 13 residues long.

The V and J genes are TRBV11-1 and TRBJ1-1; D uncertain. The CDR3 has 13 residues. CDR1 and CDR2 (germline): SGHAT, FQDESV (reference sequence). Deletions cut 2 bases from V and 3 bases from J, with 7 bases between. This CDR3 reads CASSLREYTEAFF. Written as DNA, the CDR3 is TGTGCCAGCAGCTTAAGAGAGTACACTGAAGCTTTCTTT. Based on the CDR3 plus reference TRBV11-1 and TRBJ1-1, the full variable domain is EAEVAQSPRYKITEKSQAVAFWCDPISGHATLYWYRQILGQGPELLVQFQDESVVDDSQLPKDRFSAERLKGVDSTLKIQPAELGDSAMYLCASSLREYTEAFFGQGTRLTVV.

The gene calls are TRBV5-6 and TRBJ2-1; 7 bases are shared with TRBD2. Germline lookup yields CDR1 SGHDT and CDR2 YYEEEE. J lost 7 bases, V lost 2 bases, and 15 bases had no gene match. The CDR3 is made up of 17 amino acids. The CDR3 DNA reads TGTGCCAGCAGCTTCGACCGGCGGGCGGGAGCAGTAAATGAGCAGTTCTTC. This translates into CASSFDRRAGAVNEQFF.

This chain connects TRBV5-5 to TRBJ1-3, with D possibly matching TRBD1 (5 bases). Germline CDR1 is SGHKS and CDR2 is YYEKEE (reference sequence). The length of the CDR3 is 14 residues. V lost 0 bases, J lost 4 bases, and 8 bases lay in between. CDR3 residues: CASSLGGAGNTIYF. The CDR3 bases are TGTGCCAGCAGCTTGGGGGGCGCAGGAAACACCATATATTTT.

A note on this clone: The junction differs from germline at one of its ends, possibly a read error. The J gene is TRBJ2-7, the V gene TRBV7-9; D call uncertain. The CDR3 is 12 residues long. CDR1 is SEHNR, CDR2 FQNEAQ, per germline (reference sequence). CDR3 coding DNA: TGTTCCAGCAGCACAAGCTCCTACGAGCAGTACTTC. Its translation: CSSSTSSYEQYF.

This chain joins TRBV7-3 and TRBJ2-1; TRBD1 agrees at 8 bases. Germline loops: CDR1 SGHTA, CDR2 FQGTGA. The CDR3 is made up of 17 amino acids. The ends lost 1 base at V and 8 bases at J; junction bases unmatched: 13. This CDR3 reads CASSLIGRGQGGDEQFF. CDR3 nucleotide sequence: TGTGCCAGCAGCTTAATAGGTCGAGGACAGGGAGGAGATGAGCAGTTCTTC.

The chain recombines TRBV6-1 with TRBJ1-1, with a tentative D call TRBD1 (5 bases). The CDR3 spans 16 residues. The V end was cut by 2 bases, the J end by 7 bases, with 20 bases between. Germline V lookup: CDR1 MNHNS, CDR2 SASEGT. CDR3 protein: CASSERNPSRTNEAFF. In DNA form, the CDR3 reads TGTGCCAGCAGTGAACGAAATCCCAGCCGGACAAATGAAGCTTTCTTT.

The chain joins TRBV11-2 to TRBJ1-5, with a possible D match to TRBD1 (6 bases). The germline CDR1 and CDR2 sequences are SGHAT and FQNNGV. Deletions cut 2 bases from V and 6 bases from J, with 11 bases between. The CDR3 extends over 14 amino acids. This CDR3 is CASSLRGGGQPQHF. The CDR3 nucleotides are TGTGCCAGCAGCTTAAGGGGGGGTGGTCAGCCCCAGCATTTT.

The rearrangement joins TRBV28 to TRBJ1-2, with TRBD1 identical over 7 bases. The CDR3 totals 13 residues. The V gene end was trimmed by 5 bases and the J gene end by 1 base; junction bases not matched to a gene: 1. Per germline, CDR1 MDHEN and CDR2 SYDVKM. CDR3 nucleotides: TGTGCCAGCAGTGGGACAGTTAACTATGGCTACACCTTC. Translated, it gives CASSGTVNYGYTF.

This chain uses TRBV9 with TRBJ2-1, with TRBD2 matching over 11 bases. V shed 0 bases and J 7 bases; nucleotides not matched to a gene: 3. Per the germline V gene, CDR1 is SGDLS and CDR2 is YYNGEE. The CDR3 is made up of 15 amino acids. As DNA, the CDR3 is TGTGCCAGCAGCGTAGTAGCGGGAGGGCTTAATGAGCAGTTCTTC. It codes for CASSVVAGGLNEQFF.

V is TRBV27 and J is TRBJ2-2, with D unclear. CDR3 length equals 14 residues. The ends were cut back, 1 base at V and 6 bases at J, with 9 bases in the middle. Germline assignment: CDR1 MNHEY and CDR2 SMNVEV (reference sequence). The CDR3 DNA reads TGTGCCAGCAGTTTATTTTATCTTGCCGGGGAGCTGTTTTTT. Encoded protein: CASSLFYLAGELFF.

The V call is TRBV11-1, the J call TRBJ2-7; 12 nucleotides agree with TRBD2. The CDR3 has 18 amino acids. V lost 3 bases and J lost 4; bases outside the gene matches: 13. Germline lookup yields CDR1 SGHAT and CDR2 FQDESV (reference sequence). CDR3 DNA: TGTGCCAGCAGCTTCGGTGCAGGAGGACTAGCGGGACTTTACGAGCAGTACTTC. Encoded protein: CASSFGAGGLAGLYEQYF.

As DNA, the CDR3 is TGCGCCAGCAGCTTGGCGGGAATCAGCTCCTACAATGAGCAGTTCTTC. Translation: CASSLAGISSYNEQFF. The V and J genes are TRBV5-1 and TRBJ2-1, with D possibly being TRBD2 (5 bases). This CDR3 comprises 16 residues. CDR1 SGHRS and CDR2 YFSETQ come from the germline V gene. The V end was cut by 0 bases, the J end by 0 bases, with 10 bases between.

In nucleotides, the CDR3 is TGTGCCAGCTCACCCGGGACTAGGGCAGCCTACGAGCAGTACTTC. It translates to CASSPGTRAAYEQYF. The chain carries TRBV18 and TRBJ2-7; 8 bases align to TRBD2. V lost 3 bases and J lost 2; bases outside the gene matches: 6. The germline CDR1 and CDR2 sequences are KGHSH and LQKENI. The CDR3 has 15 amino acids. Full variable domain (outside the CDR3, taken from reference TRBV18 and TRBJ2-7): NAGVMQNPRHLVRRRGQEARLRCSPMKGHSHVYWYRQLPEEGLKFMVYLQKENIIDESGMPKERFSAEFPKEGPSILRIQQVVRGDSAAYFCASSPGTRAAYEQYFGPGTRLTVT.

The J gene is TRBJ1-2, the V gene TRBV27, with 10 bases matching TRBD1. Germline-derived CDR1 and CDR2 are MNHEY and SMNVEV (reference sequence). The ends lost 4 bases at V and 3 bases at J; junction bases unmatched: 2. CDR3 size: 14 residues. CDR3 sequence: CASSSGQGYYGYTF. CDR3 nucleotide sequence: TGTGCCAGCAGTTCGGGACAGGGGTACTATGGCTACACCTTC.

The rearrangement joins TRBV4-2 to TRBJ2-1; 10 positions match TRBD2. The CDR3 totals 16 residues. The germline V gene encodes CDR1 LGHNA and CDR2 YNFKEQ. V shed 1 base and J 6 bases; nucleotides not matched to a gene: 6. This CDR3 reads CASSQVRPSGSNEQFF. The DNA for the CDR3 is TGTGCCAGCAGCCAAGTTCGGCCTAGCGGGAGCAATGAGCAGTTCTTC.

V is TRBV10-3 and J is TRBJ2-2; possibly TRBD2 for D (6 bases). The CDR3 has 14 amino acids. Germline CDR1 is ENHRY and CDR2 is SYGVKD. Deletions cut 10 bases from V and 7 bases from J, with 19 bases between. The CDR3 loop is CATGGRAEDGELFF. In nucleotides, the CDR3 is TGTGCCACCGGGGGAAGGGCTGAGGACGGGGAGCTGTTTTTT.

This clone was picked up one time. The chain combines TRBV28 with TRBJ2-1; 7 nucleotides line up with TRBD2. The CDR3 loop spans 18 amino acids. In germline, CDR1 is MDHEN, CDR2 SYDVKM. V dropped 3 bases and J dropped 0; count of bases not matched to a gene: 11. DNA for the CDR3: TGTGCCAGCAGTTTCCTGAGGGACTACCTGAGCTCCTACAATGAGCAGTTCTTC. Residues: CASSFLRDYLSSYNEQFF.

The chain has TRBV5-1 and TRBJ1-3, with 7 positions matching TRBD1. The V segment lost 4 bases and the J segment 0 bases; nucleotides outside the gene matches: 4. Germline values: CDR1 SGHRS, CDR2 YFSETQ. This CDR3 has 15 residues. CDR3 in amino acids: CASSAGTASGNTIYF. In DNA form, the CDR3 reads TGCGCCAGCAGCGCTGGGACAGCCTCTGGAAACACCATATATTTT.

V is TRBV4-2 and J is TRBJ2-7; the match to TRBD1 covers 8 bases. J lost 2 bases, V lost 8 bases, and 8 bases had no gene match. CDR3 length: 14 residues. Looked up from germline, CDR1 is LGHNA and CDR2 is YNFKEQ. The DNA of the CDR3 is TGTGCCAGCTCCCCAAACAGGGGGACCTACGAGCAGTACTTC. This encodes CASSPNRGTYEQYF.

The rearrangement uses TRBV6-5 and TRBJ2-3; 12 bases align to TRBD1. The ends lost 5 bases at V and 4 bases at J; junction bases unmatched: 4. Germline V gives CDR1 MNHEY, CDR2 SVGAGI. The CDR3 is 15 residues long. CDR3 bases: TGTGCCAGCAGTAAGGGACAGGGGGCATCAGATACGCAGTATTTT. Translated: CASSKGQGASDTQYF.

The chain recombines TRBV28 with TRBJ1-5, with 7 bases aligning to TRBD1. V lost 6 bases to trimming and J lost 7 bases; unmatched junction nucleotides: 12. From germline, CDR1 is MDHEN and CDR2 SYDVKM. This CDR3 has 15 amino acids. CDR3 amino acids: CASRDVQGVGQPQHF. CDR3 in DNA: TGTGCCAGCAGAGACGTCCAGGGGGTCGGACAGCCCCAGCATTTT. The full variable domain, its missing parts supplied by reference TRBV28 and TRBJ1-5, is DVKVTQSSRYLVKRTGEKVFLECVQDMDHENMFWYRQDPGLGLRLIYFSYDVKMKEKGDIPEGYSVSREKKERFSLILESASTNQTSMYLCASRDVQGVGQPQHFGDGTRLSIL.

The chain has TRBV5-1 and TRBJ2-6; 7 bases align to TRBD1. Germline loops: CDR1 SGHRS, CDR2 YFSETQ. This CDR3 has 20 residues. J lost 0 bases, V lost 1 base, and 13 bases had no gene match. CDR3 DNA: TGCGCCAGCAGCTTGAAGGGGCCGGGACAGTTCAGCTCTGGGGCCAACGTCCTGACTTTC. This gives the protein CASSLKGPGQFSSGANVLTF.

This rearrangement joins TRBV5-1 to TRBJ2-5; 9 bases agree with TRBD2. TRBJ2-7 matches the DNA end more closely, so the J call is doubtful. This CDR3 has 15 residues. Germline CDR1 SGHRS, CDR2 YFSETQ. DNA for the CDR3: TGCGCCAGCAGCTTGGGGGCGGGAGGGTCCTACGAGCAGTACTTC. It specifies CASSLGAGGSYEQYF.

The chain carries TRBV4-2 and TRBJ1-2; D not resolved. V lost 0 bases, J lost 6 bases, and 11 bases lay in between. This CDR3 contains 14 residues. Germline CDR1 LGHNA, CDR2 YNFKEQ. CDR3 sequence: CASSQDLELHGYTF. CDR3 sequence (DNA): TGTGCCAGCAGCCAAGATCTGGAGCTTCATGGCTACACCTTC.

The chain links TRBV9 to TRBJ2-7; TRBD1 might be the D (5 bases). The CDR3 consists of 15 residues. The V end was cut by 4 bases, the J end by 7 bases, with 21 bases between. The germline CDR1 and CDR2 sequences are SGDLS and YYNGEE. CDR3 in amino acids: CASSPQGGIYEEQYF. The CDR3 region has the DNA TGTGCCAGCAGCCCGCAGGGCGGAATCTACGAGGAGCAGTACTTC.

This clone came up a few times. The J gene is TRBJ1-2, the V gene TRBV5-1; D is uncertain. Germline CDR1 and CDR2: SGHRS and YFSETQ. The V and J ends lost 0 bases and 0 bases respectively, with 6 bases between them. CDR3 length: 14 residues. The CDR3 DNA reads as TGCGCCAGCAGCTTGGACACAGCTAACTATGGCTACACCTTC. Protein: CASSLDTANYGYTF.